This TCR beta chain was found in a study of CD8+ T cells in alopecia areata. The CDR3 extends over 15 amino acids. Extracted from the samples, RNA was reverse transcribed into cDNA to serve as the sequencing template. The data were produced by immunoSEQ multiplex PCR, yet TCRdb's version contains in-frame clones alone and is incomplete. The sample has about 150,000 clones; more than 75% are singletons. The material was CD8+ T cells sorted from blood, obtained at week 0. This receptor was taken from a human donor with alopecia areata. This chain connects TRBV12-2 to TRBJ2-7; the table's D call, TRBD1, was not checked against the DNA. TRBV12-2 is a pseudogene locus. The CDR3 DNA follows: TGTGCAAGTCACTACCGGCCGACAGGGGAGCGCGAGCAGTACTTC. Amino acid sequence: CASHYRPTGEREQYF.